The 8 T cell receptor beta chains below all came from one sample that was sequenced in a study of Ad26.COV2.S vaccination and SARS-CoV-2 variants listed by TCRdb under 2021. Library construction relied on the immunoSEQ multiplex PCR assay. Here the immuneACCESS table is served through TCRdb, limited to in-frame sequences with V and J called. Missing clones are a known gap in these copies; in checked studies unresolved V genes cover under half, and the rest lacks a known reason. This sample gives approximately 480,000 clones in total; roughly 85% of them show up just once. The biggest ten clones account for roughly 13% of the sample. In light of the paper, this sample's treatment or condition label describes: around 19 received Ad26.COV2.S at low or high dose, single or two shots; about five received placebo; per-sample allocation not given. Repertoires of vaccine and placebo recipients were sequenced from samples taken on day 63 after the first injection.

Material: peripheral blood, obtained in a trial of Ad26.COV2.S vaccine versus placebo. The receptors derive from a person between 18 and 65 years old who received the Ad26.COV2.S COVID-19 vaccine or a placebo.

V is TRBV24-1 and J is TRBJ2-1; 7 bases align to TRBD2. V gave up 4 bases and J gave up 3 bases; unmatched junction bases: 11. CDR1 and CDR2 (germline): KGHDR, SFDVKD. This CDR3 is 17 amino acids long. The DNA of the CDR3 is TGTGCCACCAGTGACCCCGGCGGGGGAGCAGACTACAATGAGCAGTTCTTC. This translates into CATSDPGGGADYNEQFF.

V usage is TRBV28 and J usage is TRBJ2-7; D perhaps matches TRBD2 (5 bases). This CDR3 contains 13 residues. CDR1 is MDHEN and CDR2 is SYDVKM in the germline V gene. The V end was cut by 4 bases, the J end by 3 bases, with 10 bases between. The CDR3 spells CASSYSGIYEQYF. The CDR3 nucleotides read TGTGCCAGCAGTTATTCCGGGATCTACGAGCAGTACTTC.

The CDR3 sequence: CASSLGDSFGQYF. Here the CDR3 DNA reads TGTGCCAGCAGCTTAGGGGACAGCTTTGGGCAGTACTTC. The V gene is TRBV7-9, the J gene TRBJ2-7, with TRBD1 matching over 7 bases. Germline values: CDR1 SEHNR, CDR2 FQNEAQ (reference sequence). After removal of 1 base from V and 9 bases from J, the junction contained 6 bases not matched to a gene. This CDR3 has 13 amino acids.

V is TRBV4-3 and J is TRBJ1-1; D remains unclear. With 1 base removed from V and 2 bases from J, the gap between germline ends came to 8 bases. The CDR3 consists of 14 residues. Germline CDR1 is LGHNA and CDR2 is YSLEER. The chain's CDR3 is CASSQGVANTEAFF. For the CDR3, the DNA is TGCGCCAGCAGCCAAGGGGTAGCTAACACTGAAGCTTTCTTT.

V gene TRBV19 combines with J gene TRBJ1-5; 7 bases are a match to TRBD1. Germline V gene lookup returns CDR1 LNHDA and CDR2 SQIVND (reference sequence). After removal of 5 bases from V and 2 bases from J, the junction contained 9 bases not matched to a gene. This CDR3 has 16 amino acids. The DNA of the CDR3 is TGTGCCAGTAGTCCCTGGAGGGGGCTTGGCAATCAGCCCCAGCATTTT. Amino acid sequence: CASSPWRGLGNQPQHF.

The V call is TRBV5-1, the J call TRBJ1-4; D unresolved. V lost 2 bases to trimming and J lost 8 bases, with 4 bases between them. The CDR3 extends over 11 amino acids. Germline CDR1 SGHRS, CDR2 YFSETQ. The CDR3 coding sequence is TGCGCCAGCAGCTTAGGGGAAAAACTGTTTTTT. Translated: CASSLGEKLFF.

This clone was seen a few times. CDR3 DNA: TGTGCCAGCAGCTCCGACAGGAACAGCGGGCAGCCCCAGCATTTT. It is translated as CASSSDRNSGQPQHF. The rearrangement joins TRBV6-5 to TRBJ1-5; tentative D call: TRBD1 (6 bases). The CDR3 covers 15 residues. V lost 6 bases and J 7 bases, leaving 19 bases between the germline ends. The germline V gene has CDR1 MNHEY and CDR2 SVGAGI.

The chain has TRBV11-2 and TRBJ1-1; D is unresolved. Trimming pared 5 bases from V and 2 bases from J, leaving 15 bases between. This CDR3 has 15 residues. Germline loops: CDR1 SGHAT, CDR2 FQNNGV. CDR3 bases: TGTGCCAGCAGCCCTAGGACGGGGAGCAACACTGAAGCTTTCTTT. Protein sequence: CASSPRTGSNTEAFF.